This T cell receptor (beta chain) derives from a study of T cells expressing NK-cell markers. TCRdb derives one entry per CDR3 protein from the 5' RACE reads, leaving out DNA. This sample contains a few hundred thousand distinct CDR3 sequences. Material: blood T cells: a sorted CD56 or NKG2C T cell subset, CD4+ or CD8+ T cells, or bulk PBMC T cells (not recorded which). The sequence was collected from a woman aged 45-59 years in good health.

This CDR3 is CATSDSGIYTDTQYF. The chain uses TRBV24-1 and TRBJ2-3; checking the TCRdb D call of TRBD1 is not possible without DNA. The CDR3 runs to 15 residues. Germline lookup yields CDR1 KGHDR and CDR2 SFDVKD.